The clone carrying this T cell receptor (beta chain) has just a few counts. The antigen remains unidentified. Other DNA variants within this sample encode the same CDR3. The CDR3 has 14 amino acids. Germline V gives CDR1 SGHTA, CDR2 FQGNSA. V lost 1 base, J lost 3 bases, and 10 bases lay in between. Negatively enriched CD4+ T cells were divided by CD45RA into naive and memory. The record originates from a study of shared clonotypes between healthy human individuals. About the study: Three plates each covered CD4 naive and memory; CD8 naive two, CD8 memory one.

Some clones are missing from TCRdb's copy, which holds only in-frame ones; the method was immunoSEQ multiplex PCR. This sample has more than 850,000 clones, with 75% to 80% found just once. Study results and limitations: Clonotypes which were not shared had lower generation probabilities than clonotypes that all four donors shared. Generally, estimated richness proved larger in naive subsets than it did in memory subsets.

The sample taken for sequencing was memory CD4+ T cells from PBMCs. The subset is: CD45RA-negative fraction. The source of this sequence is a man younger than 35 in good health. Some clones in this sample may be carry-over from other donors' samples. The chain has TRBV7-2 and TRBJ2-7, with a possible D match to TRBD1 (6 bases). CDR3: CASSLGGTNYEQYF. As DNA, the CDR3 is TGTGCCAGCAGCTTAGGGGGGACAAACTACGAGCAGTACTTC.